A selection of T cell receptor beta chains follows, all from one sample in a study of blood T cell repertoires in COVID-19. Sequencing was performed with immunoSEQ multiplex PCR; in TCRdb, only in-frame clones are kept and a portion is missing. The table records tens of thousands of clones, roughly 88% of them present only once. Sequenced sample: peripheral blood. Every receptor here comes from a human donor in a cohort sampled during active COVID-19. Both conserved end residues are part of each CDR3.

V gene	J gene	CDR3 protein
TRBV9	TRBJ2-3	CASSGAGLGTDTQYF
TRBV7-8	TRBJ1-3	CASSPSPYREKGSGNTIYF
TRBV4-3	TRBJ2-7	CASSPEDSRSEQYF
TRBV6-5	TRBJ2-7	CASRPDQRRSYEQYF
TRBV5-1	TRBJ2-3	CASRAARVADTQYF
TRBV5-4	TRBJ2-6	CATTWAQGATGANILTF
TRBV6-5	TRBJ2-5	CASSPRDREETQYF
TRBV7-6	TRBJ1-4	CASSLGDSEKLFF
TRBV5-1	TRBJ1-1	CASSLGPGTTNTEAFF
TRBV7-2	TRBJ2-7	CASSGTGQGEQYF